The 22 T cell receptor beta chains given below trace back to one sample, sequenced in a study of control samples from healthy donors and cancer patients. Here immunoSEQ multiplex PCR was the method, and the copy in TCRdb shows in-frame clones only, minus some. The data contain some 99,000 clones, approximately 90% of them singletons. Sample: blood. Receptors originate from a woman aged 45-59 years in good health.

The chain couples TRBV7-9 to TRBJ2-5, with D hard to call. Germline lookup yields CDR1 SEHNR and CDR2 FQNEAQ (reference sequence). The germline V and J ends were trimmed by 3 bases and 5 bases, with 1 base remaining between them. The CDR3 length is 10 residues. The DNA for the CDR3 is TGTGCCAGCAGCTTGGAGACCCAGTACTTC. Its protein is CASSLETQYF.

This chain connects TRBV10-2 to TRBJ1-3, with D perhaps TRBD1 (5 bases). Trimming removed 7 bases at V and 0 bases at J, with 16 bases between. Germline V gene data show CDR1 as WSHSY and CDR2 as SAAADI. The CDR3 covers 16 residues. The CDR3 DNA follows: TGCGCCAGCACTGATTTAGGGGCGAGCTCTGGAAACACCATATATTTT. This codes for CASTDLGASSGNTIYF.

The chain uses TRBV9 and TRBJ1-4, with D unclear. CDR1 and CDR2 (germline): SGDLS, YYNGEE. The V end lost 2 bases, the J end lost 4 bases, and 9 bases lay between the germline ends. This CDR3 comprises 14 residues. The CDR3 loop is CASSVLLFNEKLFF. The CDR3 nucleotides read TGTGCCAGCAGCGTCTTACTCTTTAATGAAAAACTGTTTTTT.

The chain has TRBV7-2 and TRBJ2-3; D possibly corresponds to TRBD2 (5 bases). The V gene's germline CDR1 is SGHTA and CDR2 FQGNSA. The CDR3 consists of 15 residues. Between the trimmed V and J ends, which lost 2 bases and 2 bases, there was a span of 11 bases. This chain's CDR3 is CASSLQVGVTDTQYF. In nucleotides, the CDR3 is TGTGCCAGCAGCTTACAAGTGGGAGTCACAGATACGCAGTATTTT.

V usage is TRBV3-1 (or the pseudogene TRBV3-2) and J usage is TRBJ2-2, with D perhaps matching TRBD2 (5 bases). This CDR3 contains 17 residues. Per germline, CDR1 LGHDT and CDR2 YNNKEL (reference sequence). The V end was cut by 2 bases, the J end by 3 bases, with 16 bases between. The CDR3 nucleotides read TGTGCCAGCAGCCAATCTATCAGCGGAGCTTACACCGGGGAGCTGTTTTTT. This translates into CASSQSISGAYTGELFF.

The rearrangement uses TRBV5-1 and TRBJ1-6; no reliable D call. The V end was cut by 4 bases, the J end by 9 bases, with 17 bases between. Germline V gives CDR1 SGHRS, CDR2 YFSETQ. This CDR3 comprises 15 residues. DNA for the CDR3: TGCGCCAGCAGCCATAGCGTTCCCGAAGGTTCACCCCTCCACTTT. This encodes CASSHSVPEGSPLHF.

The gene calls are TRBV11-3 and TRBJ2-3; the D gene could be TRBD1 or TRBD2 (5 bases each). Germline CDR1 and CDR2: SGHNT and YENEEA. This CDR3 contains 16 residues. The germline V and J ends were trimmed by 5 bases and 0 bases, with 15 bases remaining between them. CDR3 sequence (DNA): TGTGCCAGCAGCACCTGGACCGGGGACAGCACAGATACGCAGTATTTT. This gives the protein CASSTWTGDSTDTQYF.

The rearrangement uses TRBV3-1 (or the pseudogene TRBV3-2) and TRBJ1-4, with 9 positions matching TRBD1. Germline-derived CDR1 and CDR2 are LGHDT and YNNKEL (reference sequence). With V trimmed by 4 bases and J by 8 bases, 5 bases remained unmatched. The CDR3 length is 14 residues. The CDR3 reads CASSLQGAREKLFF. CDR3 DNA: TGTGCCAGCAGCCTACAGGGGGCGAGGGAAAAACTGTTTTTT.

This rearrangement joins TRBV7-2 to TRBJ1-5; 8 nucleotides align to TRBD1. The CDR3 covers 15 residues. J lost 6 bases, V lost 1 base, and 5 bases had no gene match. Germline-derived CDR1 and CDR2 are SGHTA and FQGNSA. The CDR3 here is CASSLDRGRFQPQHF. The CDR3 DNA is TGTGCCAGCAGCTTAGACAGGGGGAGGTTTCAGCCCCAGCATTTT.

The V and J genes are TRBV20-1 and TRBJ1-2, with D possibly matching TRBD1 (5 bases). In germline, CDR1 is DFQATT, CDR2 SNEGSKA (reference sequence). The CDR3 runs 12 residues. Trimming shortened V by 3 bases and J by 8 bases, and 13 bases separated the two germline ends. For the CDR3, the DNA is TGCAGTGCTAGTCTCAGGGCGGAAGGCTACACCTTC. This codes for CSASLRAEGYTF.

The chain recombines TRBV5-4 with TRBJ2-2; no clear D gene. With 2 bases removed from V and 2 bases from J, the gap between germline ends came to 10 bases. There are 15 residues in the CDR3. Germline CDR1 SGHNT, CDR2 YYREEE (reference sequence). In DNA form, the CDR3 reads TGTGCCAGCAGCTTCCAGCAAACTAACACCGGGGAGCTGTTTTTT. Translated: CASSFQQTNTGELFF.

This clone appeared a single time. V and J are TRBV9 and TRBJ1-3; D gene ambiguous. The CDR3 consists of 13 residues. With 1 base removed from V and 0 bases from J, the gap between germline ends came to 2 bases. Per germline, CDR1 SGDLS and CDR2 YYNGEE. CDR3 DNA sequence: TGTGCCAGCAGCGTAAGCTCTGGAAACACCATATATTTT. Amino acid sequence: CASSVSSGNTIYF.

The chain combines TRBV24-1 with TRBJ2-1, with TRBD2 matching 11 bases. Per the germline V gene, CDR1 is KGHDR and CDR2 is SFDVKD. The CDR3 has 13 amino acids. The CDR3 DNA reads as TGTGCAACCGGGACTAGCGGATACAATGAGCAGTTCTTC. Translation: CATGTSGYNEQFF.

The gene calls are TRBV7-9 and TRBJ2-7; 7 bases align to TRBD1. CDR1 is SEHNR, CDR2 FQNEAQ, per germline (reference sequence). This CDR3 region has 13 residues. With V trimmed by 6 bases and J by 4 bases, 6 bases remained unmatched. CDR3 in DNA: TGTGCCAGCAGACCACAGGGGAGTTACGAGCAGTACTTC. This translates into CASRPQGSYEQYF.

This clone was observed a handful of times. The chain's CDR3 is CASSPNPTYTKNTEAFF. In DNA, the CDR3 is TGTGCCAGCAGTCCCAACCCCACTTACACAAAGAACACTGAAGCTTTCTTT. This sequence joins TRBV28 and TRBJ1-1; D not resolved. The CDR3 spans 17 residues. The V end lost 5 bases, the J end lost 1 base, and 20 bases lay between the germline ends. From germline, CDR1 is MDHEN and CDR2 SYDVKM.

The chain carries TRBV11-2 and TRBJ1-2, with TRBD1 as a possible D gene (6 bases). This CDR3 region has 15 residues. Germline-derived CDR1 and CDR2 are SGHAT and FQNNGV. The V end lost 2 bases, the J end lost 4 bases, and 14 bases lay between the germline ends. The CDR3, as DNA: TGTGCCAGCAGCTTAAGGGCAGGGGCTATCTATGGCTACACCTTC. Translation: CASSLRAGAIYGYTF.

The V call is TRBV5-6, the J call TRBJ1-2, with unresolved D. Trimming cost V 7 bases and J 8 bases, with 18 bases left between them. From germline, CDR1 is SGHDT and CDR2 YYEEEE. CDR3 length equals 13 residues. The CDR3 loop is CASALNRLEGYTF. The DNA for the CDR3 is TGTGCCAGCGCCTTAAATCGGTTAGAGGGCTACACCTTC.

V gene TRBV18 combines with J gene TRBJ2-7; 16 positions agree with TRBD2. Looked up from germline, CDR1 is KGHSH and CDR2 is LQKENI. V was pared by 3 bases and J by 4 bases, with 0 bases of the junction left unmatched. This CDR3 comprises 15 residues. CDR3 in DNA: TGTGCCAGCTCACCGGGACTAGCGGGGGGGTACGAGCAGTACTTC. Amino acid sequence: CASSPGLAGGYEQYF. Drawing the rest from reference TRBV18 and TRBJ2-7, the complete variable domain is NAGVMQNPRHLVRRRGQEARLRCSPMKGHSHVYWYRQLPEEGLKFMVYLQKENIIDESGMPKERFSAEFPKEGPSILRIQQVVRGDSAAYFCASSPGLAGGYEQYFGPGTRLTVT.

This chain connects TRBV5-4 to TRBJ2-5; 10 bases agree with TRBD2. Germline lookup yields CDR1 SGHNT and CDR2 YYREEE (reference sequence). The junction had 2 bases not matched to a gene; V was cut back by 2 bases and J by 1 base. The CDR3 spans 15 residues. The CDR3, as DNA: TGTGCCAGCAGCTTACGACTAGCGGGCCAAGAGACCCAGTACTTC. It specifies CASSLRLAGQETQYF.

The V gene is TRBV15, the J gene TRBJ1-4, with D tentatively TRBD1 (5 bases). This CDR3 region has 17 residues. V was clipped by 0 bases and J by 5 bases, with 16 bases between them. The germline V gene has CDR1 LNHNV and CDR2 YYDKDF (reference sequence). CDR3 residues: CATSRDRGFGKNEKLFF. In DNA form, the CDR3 reads TGTGCCACCAGCAGAGATCGGGGGTTTGGGAAGAATGAAAAACTGTTTTTT.

This clone showed up just a few times. The chain recombines TRBV24-1 with TRBJ2-7; D gene ambiguous. The CDR3 consists of 12 residues. The germline gives CDR1 KGHDR, CDR2 SFDVKD. Trimming left V 4 bases short and J 6 bases short, with 9 bases between. The CDR3 DNA reads as TGTGCCACCAGTGACCGTGGTGGCGAGCAGTACTTC. This gives the protein CATSDRGGEQYF.

This chain connects TRBV2 to TRBJ1-1; 7 bases align to TRBD1. The length of the CDR3 is 15 residues. Trimming cost V 6 bases and J 0 bases; bases outside gene matches: 7. The germline gives CDR1 SNHLY, CDR2 FYNNEI. The CDR3 sequence is CASRDRLTMNTEAFF. The CDR3 region has the DNA TGTGCCAGCAGGGACAGGTTAACCATGAACACTGAAGCTTTCTTT.